The 4 T cell receptor beta chains presented below share a single source sample, sequenced in a study of cytomegalovirus exposure and HLA in healthy donors. A multiplex PCR was run with 60 Vbeta primers and 13 Jbeta primers. Clones were read by immunoSEQ multiplex PCR, and TCRdb kept only the in-frame ones, dropping some. This sample has more than 85,000 clones, with under 75% found just once. Sequenced sample: PBMCs. The source of these receptors is a female donor in good health and CMV-seronegative.

This clone showed up just a few times. The chain carries TRBV6-4 and TRBJ2-1; 8 nucleotides line up with TRBD2. The CDR3 totals 15 residues. V lost 0 bases to trimming and J lost 10 bases; unmatched junction nucleotides: 8. Germline V gives CDR1 MRHNA, CDR2 SNTAGT. The CDR3 reads CASSDSSSGVAEQFF. As DNA, the CDR3 is TGTGCCAGCAGTGACTCGAGTAGCGGGGTGGCAGAGCAGTTCTTC.

V is TRBV27 and J is TRBJ2-2; tentatively, D is TRBD2 (6 bases). V gave up 2 bases and J gave up 3 bases, with 13 bases separating them. Germline loops: CDR1 MNHEY, CDR2 SMNVEV (reference sequence). CDR3 length: 16 residues. The CDR3 here is CASSLRRVGHTGELFF. Here the CDR3 DNA reads TGTGCCAGCAGTTTAAGGAGGGTAGGGCACACCGGGGAGCTGTTTTTT.

In this sample, this clone turned up once. The V call is TRBV6-6, the J call TRBJ1-1; D gene uncertain. The V and J ends lost 5 bases and 1 base respectively, with 8 bases between them. CDR1 and CDR2 (germline): MNHNY, SVGAGI (reference sequence). CDR3 length: 13 residues. CDR3 loop: CASSLRENTEAFF. CDR3 DNA sequence: TGTGCCAGCAGTCTCCGGGAGAACACTGAAGCTTTCTTT.

This clone was counted a few times. This chain joins TRBV6-4 and TRBJ2-1; TRBD1 matches 11 bases. Germline V gene lookup returns CDR1 MRHNA and CDR2 SNTAGT. This CDR3 is 13 amino acids long. With V trimmed by 6 bases and J by 9 bases, 4 bases remained unmatched. CDR3 in amino acids: CASRRTGGSEQFF. The CDR3 coding sequence is TGTGCCAGCAGGAGGACAGGGGGCAGTGAGCAGTTCTTC.